This record looks at one T cell receptor (beta chain) sequence and its context. Its target is not known. The sample belongs to a study of T-cell reconstitution after alpha-beta-depleted transplantation in children. Findings of the study overall: As was reported, about two months after transplant, alpha-beta T cells came from several hundred expanded graft clones. Newly produced T cells mostly accounted for T-cell counts and diversity one year post-transplant. Surviving recipient T cells and intrathymic progenitors accounted for some patients' high TCRbeta diversity at day 60.

As it was prepared, the TCRbeta library received unique molecular identifiers. MiXCR, applied by TCRdb to the PCR reads, yields one record per CDR3 protein. Found here are fewer than 700,000 distinct CDR3 sequences, over 10% of them singletons; the top ten hold around 2.2%. Specimen: PBMCs, mostly from graft donor cells, collected 360 days after TCRalphabeta/CD19-depleted stem cell transplant. The TCR comes from a male patient between 5 and 17 years old who had a stem cell transplant for acute myeloid leukemia, so the T cells may come from the graft donor.

The CDR3 sequence is CASSFAGRASTDTQYF. CDR3 bases: TGTGCCAGCAGTTTTGCAGGGAGGGCTAGCACAGATACGCAGTATTTT. This chain connects TRBV28 to TRBJ2-3, with 7 bases matching TRBD2. Per germline, CDR1 MDHEN and CDR2 SYDVKM. This CDR3 is built from 16 residues. V lost 3 bases and J lost 0; bases outside the gene matches: 6.